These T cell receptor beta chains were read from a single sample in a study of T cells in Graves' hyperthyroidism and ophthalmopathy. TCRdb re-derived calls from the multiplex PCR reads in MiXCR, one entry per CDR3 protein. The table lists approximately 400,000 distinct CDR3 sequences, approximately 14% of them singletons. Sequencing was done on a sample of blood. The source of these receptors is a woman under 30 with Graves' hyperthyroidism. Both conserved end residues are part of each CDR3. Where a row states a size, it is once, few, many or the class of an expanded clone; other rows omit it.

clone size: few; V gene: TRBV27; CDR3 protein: CASSLNLPTGNQPQHF
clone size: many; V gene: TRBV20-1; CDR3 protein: CSARVIRGINQGNEQFF
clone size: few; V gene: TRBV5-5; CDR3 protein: CASSRAGGPEAFF
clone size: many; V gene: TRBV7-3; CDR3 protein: CASSFDSRSAEAFF
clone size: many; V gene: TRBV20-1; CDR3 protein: CSVQREIYEQYF
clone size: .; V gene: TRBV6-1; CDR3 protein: CASSQDTAASTDTQYF
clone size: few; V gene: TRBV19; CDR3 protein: CASRSGTSGPYNEQFF
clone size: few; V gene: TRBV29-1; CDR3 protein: CSVVRGETQYF
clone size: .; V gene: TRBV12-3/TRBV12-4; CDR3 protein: CASSKTGSRLQETQYF
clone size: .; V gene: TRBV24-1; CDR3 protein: CATTDLRELFF
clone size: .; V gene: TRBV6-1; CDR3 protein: CASLSEAGGRFGELFF
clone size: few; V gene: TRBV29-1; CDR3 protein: CSVAETSGGSTDTQYF
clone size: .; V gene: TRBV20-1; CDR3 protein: CSAIPLQGIIYNEQFF
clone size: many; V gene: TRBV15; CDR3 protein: CATSRDRGSNQPQHF
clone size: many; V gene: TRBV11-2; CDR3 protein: CASSLDTGYGYTF